This T cell receptor (beta chain) appears in the sequencing data of a study of T cell changes during pregnancy in multiple sclerosis. The method was immunoSEQ multiplex PCR; TCRdb's version includes in-frame clones alone and lacks a portion of them. Of 35,000 to 55,000 clones in the sample, roughly nine tenths were seen once. This receptor was obtained from a female donor with multiple sclerosis, enrolled in a pregnancy study. The sequences come from CD4+ T cells from peripheral blood mononuclear cells, collected after pregnancy.

CDR3 residues: CASSDDIRAFF. The CDR3 nucleotides read TGTGCCAGCAGCGACGACATAAGGGCTTTCTTT. V gene TRBV25-1 combines with J gene TRBJ1-1; D uncertain. V was shortened by 6 bases and J by 11 bases, with 13 bases between the two germline ends. The CDR3 spans 11 residues. Germline V gives CDR1 MGHDK, CDR2 SYGVNS.